This entry lists 24 T cell receptor beta chains sequenced from one sample in a study of naive and memory T cell subsets. TCR cDNA received a 3' ligated oligonucleotide that carried a UMI. Amplification of ligated cDNA took four PCR rounds with SP2 and nested alpha and beta constant primers. TCRdb fed the 5' RACE reads into MiXCR, producing one record per CDR3 protein. The repertoire has more than 45,000 distinct CDR3 sequences, approximately 4.8% of them found once; the top ten carry about 0.8%. The source is a female donor in good health.

Worth noting for this clonotype: This may arise from a read error, as a much more abundant clone is one base away. The rearrangement uses TRBV4-2 and TRBJ2-7; perhaps TRBD2 as D (5 bases). The CDR3 is 15 residues long. The ends were cut back, 8 bases at V and 1 base at J, with 18 bases in the middle. The V gene's germline CDR1 is LGHNA and CDR2 YNFKEQ. CDR3 in DNA: TGTGCCAGCGGCCGGGAACTTAGCAGTTCCTACGAGCAGTACTTC. Protein sequence: CASGRELSSSYEQYF.

This clonotype was counted many times. The J gene is TRBJ1-3, the V gene TRBV9; 7 nucleotides agree with TRBD1. From germline, CDR1 is SGDLS and CDR2 YYNGEE. V lost 0 bases and J lost 4; bases outside the gene matches: 7. This CDR3 region has 16 residues. Written as DNA, the CDR3 is TGTGCCAGCAGCGTAGCTGAGGGGGCGCGAGGAAACACCATATATTTT. Protein product: CASSVAEGARGNTIYF. Full variable domain (rest looked up from reference TRBV9 and TRBJ1-3): DSGVTQTPKHLITATGQRVTLRCSPRSGDLSVYWYQQSLDQGLQFLIQYYNGEERAKGNILERFSAQQFPDLHSELNLSSLELGDSALYFCASSVAEGARGNTIYFGEGSWLTVV.

In this sample, this clonotype turned up many times. The genes are TRBV5-1 and TRBJ2-1; tentatively, D is TRBD1 or TRBD2 (6 bases each). Germline lookup yields CDR1 SGHRS and CDR2 YFSETQ. The CDR3 contains 16 residues. With 0 bases removed from V and 2 bases from J, the gap between germline ends came to 12 bases. CDR3 DNA sequence: TGCGCCAGCAGCTTGGTACAGGGAGGCCCCTACAATGAGCAGTTCTTC. As protein: CASSLVQGGPYNEQFF.

At least ten counts were recorded for this clonotype. The chain is built from TRBV7-9 and TRBJ2-2; D tentatively reads TRBD1 or TRBD2 (5 bases each). This CDR3 has 15 amino acids. V dropped 5 bases and J dropped 1 base, with 11 bases sitting between them. Germline CDR1 is SEHNR and CDR2 is FQNEAQ (reference sequence). CDR3 sequence (DNA): TGTGCCAGCAGCCTCCCGGGACGGAACACCGGGGAGCTGTTTTTT. Encoded protein: CASSLPGRNTGELFF.

This clonotype was detected ten times or more. The chain combines TRBV10-3 with TRBJ2-7, with no clear D. CDR1 is ENHRY, CDR2 SYGVKD, per germline. V shed 8 bases and J shed 4 bases, with 9 bases lying between them. The CDR3 is 11 amino acids. DNA of the CDR3: TGTGCCATCCGGGCCAAATACGAGCAGTACTTC. Amino acid sequence: CAIRAKYEQYF.

This clonotype was recorded many times. The V gene is TRBV19, the J gene TRBJ2-1, with 11 bases that match TRBD2. Trimming took 6 bases from V and 2 from J; bases not matched to a gene: 0. Germline V lookup: CDR1 LNHDA, CDR2 SQIVND (reference sequence). This CDR3 has 14 residues. As DNA, the CDR3 is TGTGCCAGTAGACTAGCGGGAGCCTACAATGAGCAGTTCTTC. This codes for CASRLAGAYNEQFF.

The table lists this clonotype with many counts. The chain carries TRBV7-3 and TRBJ1-1; D unclear. Germline V gene lookup returns CDR1 SGHTA and CDR2 FQGTGA. The CDR3 sequence is 14 residues long. With 0 bases removed from V and 7 bases from J, the gap between germline ends came to 12 bases. The DNA for the CDR3 is TGTGCCAGCAGCTTAACGCCCGGCCAGAGTGAAGCTTTCTTT. It specifies CASSLTPGQSEAFF.

This clonotype appeared many times. The chain employs TRBV28 and TRBJ2-2; the D gene could be TRBD1 or TRBD2 (5 bases each). In germline, CDR1 is MDHEN, CDR2 SYDVKM. Trimming stripped 6 bases from V and 5 bases from J, with 22 bases between. The CDR3 runs 17 residues. The CDR3 loop is CASSSSLRGSRTGELFF. Written as DNA, the CDR3 is TGTGCCAGCAGCTCCTCCCTGAGGGGATCAAGGACCGGGGAGCTGTTTTTT.

This clonotype showed up many times. The genes are TRBV6-5 and TRBJ2-7; no clear D gene. This CDR3 is built from 12 residues. Deletions cut 7 bases from V and 3 bases from J, with 10 bases between. CDR1 is MNHEY, CDR2 SVGAGI, per germline. CDR3: CASTSRDYEQYF. The DNA for the CDR3 is TGTGCCAGCACTTCACGAGACTACGAGCAGTACTTC.

Many counts were recorded for this clonotype. The J gene is TRBJ1-4, the V gene TRBV6-5; unclear D gene. Trimming removed 6 bases at V and 0 bases at J, with 11 bases between. This CDR3 region has 15 residues. Germline CDR1 is MNHEY and CDR2 is SVGAGI. The CDR3 reads CASSSAGATNEKLFF. CDR3 bases: TGTGCCAGCAGCTCGGCCGGGGCAACTAATGAAAAACTGTTTTTT.

V and J are TRBV19 and TRBJ1-1; TRBD1 aligns across 9 bases. The CDR3 is 15 amino acids. In germline, CDR1 is LNHDA, CDR2 SQIVND (reference sequence). Unmatched junction bases numbered 9, after V lost 4 bases and J lost 6 bases. The CDR3 spells CASSNLGQGRPEAFF. DNA of the CDR3: TGTGCCAGTAGTAACTTGGGACAGGGTCGGCCTGAAGCTTTCTTT. Full variable domain (outside the CDR3, taken from reference TRBV19 and TRBJ1-1): DGGITQSPKYLFRKEGQNVTLSCEQNLNHDAMYWYRQDPGQGLRLIYYSQIVNDFQKGDIAEGYSVSREKKESFPLTVTSAQKNPTAFYLCASSNLGQGRPEAFFGQGTRLTVV.

The chain links TRBV19 to TRBJ1-5; the D is unclear. There are 17 residues in the CDR3. Deletions cut 0 bases from V and 2 bases from J, with 14 bases between. The germline V gene encodes CDR1 LNHDA and CDR2 SQIVND (reference sequence). The CDR3 coding sequence is TGTGCCAGTAGTATAGATTCTTGGGGTACCGGCAATCAGCCCCAGCATTTT. This gives the protein CASSIDSWGTGNQPQHF.

This clonotype was detected ten times or more. J is TRBJ1-1 and V is TRBV6-2 or TRBV6-3; TRBD1 might be the D (6 bases). Trimming shortened V by 5 bases and J by 0 bases, and 19 bases separated the two germline ends. This CDR3 contains 17 residues. The V gene's germline CDR1 is MNHEY and CDR2 SVGEGT. The CDR3 DNA is TGTGCCAGCAGTCCGGGACACAAAGCCACCATGAACACTGAAGCTTTCTTT. Protein sequence: CASSPGHKATMNTEAFF.

The rearrangement uses TRBV13 and TRBJ1-2, with D hard to call. Germline lookup yields CDR1 PRHDT and CDR2 FYEKMQ (reference sequence). The V end was cut by 1 base, the J end by 8 bases, with 17 bases between. The CDR3 covers 15 residues. The CDR3 DNA is TGTGCCAGCAGCTTAGTCGCCAGGTGGAACCGGGGCTACACCTTC. Its protein is CASSLVARWNRGYTF.

This clonotype appeared many times. The V call is TRBV7-2, the J call TRBJ2-5; D is uncertain. The germline gives CDR1 SGHTA, CDR2 FQGNSA. Trimming removed 3 bases from V and 1 base from J, with 9 bases in between. The CDR3 covers 14 residues. CDR3 coding DNA: TGTGCCAGCAGCTTCCCCGGTAGCCAAGAGACCCAGTACTTC. Encoded protein: CASSFPGSQETQYF.

This clonotype was detected ten times or more. DNA of the CDR3: TGTGCCATCAGTGAGTCCGCAGATTTGAACACTGAAGCTTTCTTT. It is translated as CAISESADLNTEAFF. The chain combines TRBV10-3 with TRBJ1-1; D gene uncertain. CDR3 size: 15 residues. V shed 0 bases and J shed 0 bases, with 8 bases lying between them. The germline CDR1 and CDR2 sequences are ENHRY and SYGVKD.

Ten or more counts support this clonotype. This chain joins TRBV19 and TRBJ2-5, with unresolved D. The germline CDR1 and CDR2 sequences are LNHDA and SQIVND (reference sequence). The V end was cut by 3 bases, the J end by 5 bases, with 16 bases between. This CDR3 comprises 15 residues. CDR3 in DNA: TGTGCCAGTAGTATTAGAGGAGCCTCCCAGGAGACCCAGTACTTC. Amino acid sequence: CASSIRGASQETQYF. Supplemented by reference TRBV19 and TRBJ2-5, the full variable domain reads DGGITQSPKYLFRKEGQNVTLSCEQNLNHDAMYWYRQDPGQGLRLIYYSQIVNDFQKGDIAEGYSVSREKKESFPLTVTSAQKNPTAFYLCASSIRGASQETQYFGPGTRLLVL.

The table lists this clonotype with many counts. The chain recombines TRBV18 with TRBJ1-4; D gene ambiguous. The germline V gene encodes CDR1 KGHSH and CDR2 LQKENI. There are 13 residues in the CDR3. Trimming pared 3 bases from V and 7 bases from J, leaving 9 bases between. This CDR3 is CASSPQEGEKLFF. The CDR3, as DNA: TGTGCCAGCTCACCGCAGGAGGGTGAAAAACTGTTTTTT.

The rearrangement uses TRBV27 and TRBJ2-7; D possibly corresponds to TRBD2 (5 bases). Germline V gene sequence: CDR1 MNHEY, CDR2 SMNVEV (reference sequence). Trimming pared 2 bases from V and 3 bases from J, leaving 14 bases between. This CDR3 has 15 residues. CDR3 DNA: TGTGCCAGCAGTTTAAAGCCGGGGTTAGGCTACGAGCAGTACTTC. Its translation is CASSLKPGLGYEQYF.

This clonotype has a count of ten or more. The CDR3 spells CASSLDLSSEPQETQYF. The CDR3 region has the DNA TGTGCCAGCAGCTTAGATCTGTCTAGCGAACCTCAAGAGACCCAGTACTTC. The chain joins TRBV11-2 to TRBJ2-5; possible D gene TRBD2, 6 bases. The CDR3 runs 17 residues. V lost 0 bases and J 2 bases, leaving 16 bases between the germline ends. The V gene's germline CDR1 is SGHAT and CDR2 FQNNGV. The full variable domain, its missing parts supplied by reference TRBV11-2 and TRBJ2-5, is EAGVAQSPRYKIIEKRQSVAFWCNPISGHATLYWYQQILGQGPKLLIQFQNNGVVDDSQLPKDRFSAERLKGVDSTLKIQPAKLEDSAVYLCASSLDLSSEPQETQYFGPGTRLLVL.

The sample holds many counts of this clonotype. V gene TRBV2 combines with J gene TRBJ2-5, with 8 positions matching TRBD2. The CDR3 is 15 residues long. Germline CDR1 is SNHLY and CDR2 is FYNNEI. V gave up 8 bases and J gave up 5 bases; unmatched junction bases: 13. CDR3 amino acids: CASLLERERRETQYF. For the CDR3, the DNA is TGTGCCAGCCTACTTGAGCGGGAGCGGAGGGAGACCCAGTACTTC.

The chain has TRBV6-4 and TRBJ2-6; D gene ambiguous. Trimming took 0 bases from V and 1 from J, leaving 4 bases between them. The V gene's germline CDR1 is MRHNA and CDR2 SNTAGT. This CDR3 region has 15 residues. In nucleotides, the CDR3 is TGTGCCAGCAGTGACTCGAGGTCTGGGGCCAACGTCCTGACTTTC. Residues: CASSDSRSGANVLTF.

This clonotype ranks as medium-sized (0.01 to 0.1%). In nucleotides, the CDR3 is TGTGCCAGCAGTTATGGGACGGTGAACACCGGGGAGCTGTTTTTT. It translates to CASSYGTVNTGELFF. The genes are TRBV6-2 or TRBV6-3 and TRBJ2-2; D could derive from TRBD1 or TRBD2 (5 bases each). The CDR3 is 15 amino acids. V was trimmed by 3 bases and J by 1 base, leaving 9 bases between them. Germline V gene sequence: CDR1 MNHEY, CDR2 SVGEGT.

V is TRBV9 and J is TRBJ1-2; perhaps TRBD1 as D (5 bases). This CDR3 is built from 15 residues. V shed 4 bases and J shed 4 bases, with 17 bases lying between them. Germline CDR1 reads SGDLS; CDR2 reads YYNGEE. CDR3 protein: CASSPSQGSPYGYTF. The CDR3 nucleotides are TGTGCCAGCAGCCCCTCTCAGGGTTCACCCTATGGCTACACCTTC. Supplemented by reference TRBV9 and TRBJ1-2, the full variable domain reads DSGVTQTPKHLITATGQRVTLRCSPRSGDLSVYWYQQSLDQGLQFLIQYYNGEERAKGNILERFSAQQFPDLHSELNLSSLELGDSALYFCASSPSQGSPYGYTFGSGTRLTVV.